This TCR beta chain stems from a study of OX40 agonist ivuxolimab in advanced cancers. Study summary: Those treated in dose escalation had hepatocellular carcinoma, melanoma, renal cell cancer or head and neck cancer. Previous treatment with anti-PD-1, anti-PD-L1 or anti-CTLA-4 therapy was allowed; about 40% had received some. Study-level results: On average, CD8+ T cells showed a greater number of expanded clones than CD4+.

Trimming removed 5 bases from V and 0 bases from J; junction bases left unmatched: 10. The CDR3 contains 17 residues. Germline CDR1 SGHAT, CDR2 FQNNGV. Comment on this clone: Its antigen is currently unknown.

Only in-frame clones appear in the TCRdb table, and some are missing; sequencing was by immunoSEQ multiplex PCR. The profile shows tens of thousands of clones, approximately 92% of them singletons. Source: CD4+ or CD8+ T cells sorted from blood, taken in a trial of the OX40 agonist ivuxolimab. V is TRBV11-2 and J is TRBJ2-3; 8 bases are shared with TRBD2. This TCR came from an adult with an advanced solid tumor such as melanoma, head and neck, liver or kidney cancer. In nucleotides, the CDR3 is TGTGCCAGCAGCCACAGCGGGGGTGACCTGAGCACAGATACGCAGTATTTT. Amino acid sequence: CASSHSGGDLSTDTQYF.